The rows below give T cell receptor beta chains drawn from one sample of a study of Ad26.COV2.S vaccination and SARS-CoV-2 variants. Measured with immunoSEQ multiplex PCR; TCRdb has only the in-frame clones, and not every one. In the table there are about 350,000 clones, about 89% of which are singletons. The sample was peripheral blood, taken in a trial of Ad26.COV2.S vaccine versus placebo. These receptor sequences come from a person aged 18-60 years who received the Ad26.COV2.S COVID-19 vaccine or a placebo. Both conserved end residues are part of each CDR3. The D gene is left open where the match is weak. Only part of the rows carry a size: once, few, many, or a class if the clone is expanded.

clone_size: NA; d_call: NA; j_call: TRBJ2-1; v_call: TRBV27; cdr3_aa: CASSLLDSAGATYNEQFF; cdr3_nt: TGTGCCAGCAGTTTATTGGACTCGGCGGGCGCAACCTACAATGAGCAGTTCTTC
clone_size: once; d_call: NA; j_call: TRBJ2-2; v_call: TRBV3-1/TRBV3-2; cdr3_aa: CASSPGRGTGELFF; cdr3_nt: TGTGCCAGCAGCCCCGGTCGGGGCACCGGGGAGCTGTTTTTT
clone_size: NA; d_call: NA; j_call: TRBJ1-1; v_call: TRBV28; cdr3_aa: CASRRGLNTEAFF; cdr3_nt: TGTGCCAGCAGGCGGGGACTGAACACTGAAGCTTTCTTT
clone_size: NA; d_call: TRBD1; j_call: TRBJ2-7; v_call: TRBV5-5; cdr3_aa: CASRVNRGLFYEQYF; cdr3_nt: TGTGCCAGCAGAGTGAACAGGGGGCTTTTCTACGAGCAGTACTTC
clone_size: NA; d_call: NA; j_call: TRBJ2-7; v_call: TRBV4-2; cdr3_aa: CASSQDISGRHKSYEQYF; cdr3_nt: TGTGCCAGCAGCCAAGATATAAGCGGGCGTCACAAATCCTACGAGCAGTACTTC
clone_size: NA; d_call: NA; j_call: TRBJ2-1; v_call: TRBV25-1; cdr3_aa: CASSRQHNEQFF; cdr3_nt: TGTGCCAGCAGCCGACAGCACAATGAGCAGTTCTTC
clone_size: once; d_call: NA; j_call: TRBJ1-5; v_call: TRBV19; cdr3_aa: CASRDSNHYSNQPQHF; cdr3_nt: TGTGCCAGTAGGGACAGCAACCATTATAGCAATCAGCCCCAGCATTTT
clone_size: NA; d_call: TRBD1; j_call: TRBJ2-3; v_call: TRBV5-1; cdr3_aa: CASSLGQAGGTDTQYF; cdr3_nt: TGCGCCAGCAGCTTGGGGCAGGCAGGGGGTACAGATACGCAGTATTTT
clone_size: NA; d_call: NA; j_call: TRBJ2-3; v_call: TRBV5-1; cdr3_aa: CASKIGGTDTQYF; cdr3_nt: TGCGCCAGCAAGATAGGGGGGACAGATACGCAGTATTTT
clone_size: NA; d_call: NA; j_call: TRBJ2-7; v_call: TRBV5-1; cdr3_aa: CASSLEGRGISYEQYF; cdr3_nt: TGCGCCAGCAGCTTGGAAGGTCGCGGAATCTCCTACGAGCAGTACTTC
clone_size: NA; d_call: TRBD1; j_call: TRBJ1-6; v_call: TRBV4-2; cdr3_aa: CASSQKPGQGYSPLHF; cdr3_nt: TGTGCCAGCAGCCAGAAACCGGGACAGGGGTATTCACCCCTCCACTTT
clone_size: NA; d_call: TRBD1; j_call: TRBJ1-5; v_call: TRBV25-1; cdr3_aa: CASSAHGQGGNQPQHF; cdr3_nt: TGTGCCAGCAGTGCCCACGGACAGGGGGGGAATCAGCCCCAGCATTTT
clone_size: NA; d_call: NA; j_call: TRBJ2-3; v_call: TRBV29-1; cdr3_aa: CSVGGGPGDTQYF; cdr3_nt: TGCAGCGTTGGAGGGGGGCCGGGGGATACGCAGTATTTT
clone_size: NA; d_call: TRBD2; j_call: TRBJ2-3; v_call: TRBV6-5; cdr3_aa: CASSLGLAGGPNTQYF; cdr3_nt: TGTGCCAGCAGTTTGGGACTAGCGGGGGGGCCGAATACGCAGTATTTT
clone_size: NA; d_call: NA; j_call: TRBJ2-5; v_call: TRBV6-5; cdr3_aa: CASSFRETQYF; cdr3_nt: TGTGCCAGCAGTTTTAGGGAGACCCAGTACTTC